The rows below give T cell receptor beta chains drawn from one sample of a study of blood T cell repertoires in COVID-19. TCRdb's copy holds only in-frame clones and misses some; the assay was immunoSEQ multiplex PCR. The sample holds approximately 170,000 clones, 83% seen once. Sequenced input: peripheral blood. Receptors originate from an elderly woman with acute or convalescent COVID-19. Both conserved end residues are part of each CDR3. The D gene is left open where the match is weak. Clone size is stated in some rows and not others, as once, few, many or a class when expanded.

J	size	V	D	CDR3	DNA
TRBJ2-3	NA	TRBV6-2/TRBV6-3	NA	CASSYLQGNTQYF	TGTGCCAGCAGTTACCTACAGGGCAATACGCAGTATTTT
TRBJ1-1	NA	TRBV11-3	NA	CASSRGTEAFF	TGTGCCAGCTCCCGGGGCACTGAAGCTTTCTTT
TRBJ2-4	NA	TRBV19	TRBD2	CASSREGASLAGTKNIQYF	TGTGCCAGTAGTAGGGAGGGGGCCTCGCTAGCGGGAACCAAAAACATTCAGTACTTC
TRBJ2-2	NA	TRBV5-8	NA	CASSWTRDAGELFF	TGTGCCAGCAGCTGGACCAGGGATGCCGGGGAGCTGTTTTTT
TRBJ1-1	NA	TRBV12-3/TRBV12-4	NA	CASSLGGRTEAFF	TGTGCCAGCAGTTTAGGAGGGAGGACGGAAGCTTTCTTT
TRBJ1-2	NA	TRBV2	NA	CASIRTGGNYGYTF	TGTGCCAGCATTAGAACGGGGGGCAACTATGGCTACACCTTC
TRBJ2-6	once	TRBV7-2	TRBD1	CASSLEGAPGANVLTF	TGTGCCAGCAGCTTAGAGGGGGCGCCTGGGGCCAACGTCCTGACTTTC
TRBJ2-2	NA	TRBV19	NA	CASSPVADTGELFF	TGTGCCAGTAGTCCAGTGGCAGACACCGGGGAGCTGTTTTTT
TRBJ2-1	NA	TRBV20-1	NA	CSASSQVYNEQFF	TGCAGTGCTAGTTCCCAGGTCTACAATGAGCAGTTCTTC
TRBJ2-7	NA	TRBV10-3	NA	CAISEQVTTGYEQYF	TGTGCCATCAGTGAGCAGGTCACAACCGGCTACGAGCAGTACTTC
TRBJ1-1	NA	TRBV5-1	NA	CASSLEWGGSTEAFF	TGCGCCAGCAGCTTGGAATGGGGGGGCAGCACTGAAGCTTTCTTT
TRBJ2-7	NA	TRBV27	TRBD1	CASSKTGASYEQYF	TGTGCCAGCAGCAAGACAGGGGCCTCCTACGAGCAGTACTTC
TRBJ1-6	NA	TRBV5-1	TRBD1	CASSLDGQGSSPLHF	TGCGCCAGCAGCTTGGATGGACAGGGAAGTTCACCCCTCCACTTT
TRBJ1-6	once	TRBV7-2	NA	CASSPTVNNSPLHF	TGTGCCAGCAGCCCGACAGTCAATAATTCACCCCTCCACTTT
TRBJ1-6	NA	TRBV7-2	TRBD1	CASSLWAGGPIGSPLHF	TGTGCCAGCAGCTTATGGGCAGGGGGCCCGATTGGTTCACCCCTCCACTTT
TRBJ2-1	few	TRBV27	NA	CASSPLSGISYNEQFF	TGTGCCAGCAGTCCACTATCAGGGATCTCCTACAATGAGCAGTTCTTC
TRBJ2-7	NA	TRBV12-5	NA	CASAPLTASGQYF	TGTGCTAGTGCCCCCTTGACAGCATCGGGGCAGTACTTC
TRBJ1-3	NA	TRBV6-6	TRBD1	CASSYGNRGLGNTIYF	TGTGCCAGCAGTTACGGAAACAGGGGTCTCGGAAACACCATATATTTT
TRBJ1-6	NA	TRBV30	TRBD1	CAWSLATGPYNSPLHF	TGTGCCTGGAGTCTCGCGACAGGGCCCTATAATTCACCCCTCCACTTT
TRBJ1-1	NA	TRBV5-5	NA	CASSAQLLAEAFF	TGTGCCAGCAGCGCGCAACTCTTGGCTGAAGCTTTCTTT
TRBJ2-3	NA	TRBV9	TRBD2	CASSVGASGITDTQYF	TGTGCCAGCAGCGTAGGTGCTAGCGGAATCACAGATACGCAGTATTTT
TRBJ2-7	NA	TRBV4-3	TRBD2	CASSQDGSSGGLEQYF	TGCGCCAGCAGCCAAGATGGGTCTAGCGGGGGGCTCGAGCAGTACTTC
TRBJ2-2	NA	TRBV25-1	NA	CAGKGPPGELFF	TGTGCCGGCAAGGGGCCACCCGGGGAGCTGTTTTTT
TRBJ1-3	NA	TRBV11-2	NA	CATHSGGGNTIYF	TGTGCCACCCATTCGGGGGGGGGAAACACCATATATTTT
TRBJ1-1	NA	TRBV9	TRBD1	CASSVTLRGSGTEAFF	TGTGCCAGCAGCGTAACGCTCAGGGGGTCCGGGACTGAAGCTTTCTTT
TRBJ1-1	NA	TRBV30	TRBD1	CAWSVGTGNTEAFF	TGTGCCTGGAGTGTAGGGACAGGGAACACTGAAGCTTTCTTT
TRBJ2-3	NA	TRBV5-4	TRBD2	CASSFPSGSADTQYF	TGTGCCAGCAGCTTCCCTAGCGGGAGTGCCGATACGCAGTATTTT
TRBJ2-7	NA	TRBV6-1	TRBD1	CASSDPDRGRFEQYF	TGTGCCAGCAGTGACCCCGACAGGGGGCGATTCGAGCAGTACTTC
TRBJ2-7	NA	TRBV5-1	TRBD1	CASSLVGTDTYEQYF	TGCGCCAGCAGCTTGGTGGGGACAGATACCTACGAGCAGTACTTC
TRBJ1-2	NA	TRBV2	TRBD1	CATGGRGLLGGYTF	TGTGCCACGGGGGGCAGGGGGCTACTGGGAGGCTACACCTTC
TRBJ1-5	NA	TRBV28	TRBD1	CASSPRDRGDQPQHF	TGTGCCAGCAGTCCCCGGGACAGGGGGGATCAGCCCCAGCATTTT